Each of the 11 T cell receptor beta chains below was sequenced from the same sample in a study of blood T cells in healthy people across ages. Using a J-beta primer mix together with a sample-barcoded 5' primer, a second PCR was run for roughly 7 to 11 cycles. TCRdb analysed the 5' RACE reads with MiXCR anew, one entry per CDR3 protein. The sample has around 1.5 million distinct CDR3 sequences; 55% to 75% are singletons. The sequenced sample consisted of blood. All receptors derive from a man aged 18-30 years in good health.

The chain joins TRBV12-3 or TRBV12-4 to TRBJ2-3, with D tentatively TRBD1 or TRBD2 (5 bases each). The CDR3 contains 15 residues. V was shortened by 6 bases and J by 2 bases, with 15 bases between the two germline ends. The CDR3 sequence: CASRRLGAYTDTQYF. Here the CDR3 DNA reads TGTGCCAGCAGGCGACTCGGGGCCTACACAGATACGCAGTATTTT.

The chain is built from TRBV7-9 and TRBJ1-2; D remains unclear. Germline V gene sequence: CDR1 SEHNR, CDR2 FQNEAQ (reference sequence). The germline V and J ends were trimmed by 8 bases and 3 bases, with 25 bases remaining between them. This CDR3 region has 17 residues. Here the CDR3 reads CASGRAPNKPGDYGYTF. The CDR3 nucleotides are TGTGCCAGCGGTCGGGCGCCTAACAAGCCCGGGGACTATGGCTACACCTTC.

The chain joins TRBV29-1 to TRBJ2-3; weak D call: TRBD2 (5 bases). CDR1 is SQVTM and CDR2 is ANQGSEA in the germline V gene. Trimming shortened V by 6 bases and J by 4 bases, and 14 bases separated the two germline ends. The CDR3 is 13 residues long. CDR3 coding DNA: TGCAGCGTCGACCTTGGGAGCCCAGATACGCAGTATTTT. Protein sequence: CSVDLGSPDTQYF.

The chain joins TRBV11-2 to TRBJ2-1; D call uncertain. The CDR3 is made up of 13 amino acids. V lost 7 bases to trimming and J lost 4 bases, with 11 bases between them. CDR1 is SGHAT and CDR2 is FQNNGV in the germline V gene. The CDR3 loop reads CASTSLIYNEQFF. The CDR3 DNA follows: TGTGCCAGCACATCCTTGATATACAATGAGCAGTTCTTC.

V gene TRBV29-1 combines with J gene TRBJ2-4, with TRBD1 matching 7 bases. The CDR3 totals 11 residues. Germline V gene data show CDR1 as SQVTM and CDR2 as ANQGSEA. V shed 7 bases, J shed 11 bases, and the junction held 8 bases outside the gene matches. CDR3 protein: CSGVQGSFQYF. CDR3 coding DNA: TGCAGCGGGGTACAGGGGTCTTTTCAGTACTTC.

V gene TRBV12-3 or TRBV12-4 combines with J gene TRBJ2-7; D call uncertain. The CDR3 runs to 15 residues. V dropped 0 bases and J dropped 3 bases, with 12 bases sitting between them. This chain's CDR3 is CASSLAGFGLYEQYF. For the CDR3, the DNA is TGTGCCAGCAGTTTAGCAGGGTTCGGGCTCTACGAGCAGTACTTC.

This clonotype is a singleton in its sample. The genes are TRBV20-1 and TRBJ1-1; 7 bases fit TRBD1. CDR1 is DFQATT and CDR2 is SNEGSKA in the germline V gene (reference sequence). CDR3 length: 15 residues. The junction had 10 bases not matched to a gene; V was cut back by 6 bases and J by 0 bases. The CDR3 reads CSAEGRGFMNTEAFF. The DNA for the CDR3 is TGCAGTGCAGAAGGCAGGGGGTTTATGAACACTGAAGCTTTCTTT.

V and J are TRBV6-2 or TRBV6-3 and TRBJ2-5; TRBD1 or TRBD2 may be the D gene (5 bases each). The CDR3 runs to 16 residues. CDR1 and CDR2 (germline): MNHEY, SVGEGT. Trimming cost V 2 bases and J 2 bases, with 15 bases left between them. This CDR3 reads CASSYRRGRGQETQYF. DNA for the CDR3: TGTGCCAGCAGTTACAGACGGGGTAGGGGACAAGAGACCCAGTACTTC.

This sequence joins TRBV18 and TRBJ2-1; TRBD1 matches at 10 bases. The CDR3 has 15 residues. Germline V lookup: CDR1 KGHSH, CDR2 LQKENI. The junction had 4 bases not matched to a gene; V was cut back by 1 base and J by 7 bases. CDR3 bases: TGTGCCAGCTCACCACGGGACAGGGGACGGAATGAGCAGTTCTTC. Its protein product is CASSPRDRGRNEQFF.

As concerns this clonotype: A much larger clone lies a single base off, so this may be a read error. V usage is TRBV12-3 or TRBV12-4 and J usage is TRBJ2-7; 8 nucleotides agree with TRBD2. Trimming took 7 bases from V and 2 from J; bases not matched to a gene: 7. The CDR3 contains 14 residues. CDR3 nucleotides: TGTGCCAGCACCTTAGCGGGGACCCCCTACGAGCAGTACTTC. It codes for CASTLAGTPYEQYF.

V usage is TRBV24-1 and J usage is TRBJ1-4; D uncertain. Trimming removed 7 bases from V and 5 bases from J, with 10 bases in between. Germline V lookup: CDR1 KGHDR, CDR2 SFDVKD. The CDR3 loop spans 13 amino acids. For the CDR3, the DNA is TGTGCCACCAGCCAGACTGGAAATGAAAAACTGTTTTTT. It codes for CATSQTGNEKLFF.